This TCR beta chain was sequenced for a study of beta chain features in type 1 diabetes. This clone showed up just a few times. Its antigen is unidentified. General study findings and limits: Type 1 diabetes patients showed a moderate but significant shortening of TCRB CDR3s in all four CD4+ subsets.

Since all of the isolated RNA was reverse transcribed, expressed TCRB transcripts were what got sequenced. Produced via immunoSEQ multiplex PCR; TCRdb's table is partial and in-frame only. The data show hundreds of thousands of clones, about 15% seen once. Purities over 95% were achieved in all sorted populations. CDR1 is LGHNA, CDR2 YNFKEQ, per germline. V shed 5 bases, J shed 0 bases, and the junction held 5 bases outside the gene matches. The CDR3 runs to 15 residues. The sequenced material came from naive CD4+ T cells from blood. The chain links TRBV4-2 to TRBJ2-5, with 8 bases aligning to TRBD1. This clonotype originated in a man aged 18 to 30 with type 1 diabetes. The CDR3 reads CASSFGTGYQETQYF. DNA for the CDR3: TGTGCCAGCAGCTTCGGGACAGGCTACCAAGAGACCCAGTACTTC.